Below are 10 T cell receptor beta chains sequenced from a single sample in a study of response to subunit inactivated influenza vaccine. TCRdb analysed the RT-PCR reads with MiXCR anew, one entry per CDR3 protein. The sample consists of approximately 500,000 distinct CDR3 sequences, around 15% of them appearing once. The sequencing here drew on PBMCs from blood, taken 12 days after vaccination. The receptors were sampled from a man in his forties or fifties who received an inactivated influenza vaccine.

This clonotype came up a few times. The genes are TRBV19 and TRBJ2-7; D might be TRBD1 (5 bases). Germline-derived CDR1 and CDR2 are LNHDA and SQIVND (reference sequence). The CDR3 totals 13 residues. Trimming took off 5 bases at V and 3 bases at J, with 11 bases between the two ends. The chain's CDR3 is CASSSTVYYEQYF. The CDR3 DNA reads TGTGCCAGTAGTTCGACAGTTTACTACGAGCAGTACTTC.

The chain links TRBV6-1 to TRBJ2-3, with 10 bases identical to TRBD2. CDR3 length equals 17 residues. J lost 0 bases, V lost 8 bases, and 11 bases had no gene match. Germline V gene sequence: CDR1 MNHNS, CDR2 SASEGT. In DNA form, the CDR3 reads TGTGCCAGCCTGGTGGGGCTAGCGGGAGTTAGCACAGATACGCAGTATTTT. This codes for CASLVGLAGVSTDTQYF.

This clonotype was observed a handful of times. The chain recombines TRBV7-9 with TRBJ1-3, with no clear D. CDR3 length: 14 residues. V was pared by 3 bases and J by 0 bases, with 6 bases between. Germline V gene data show CDR1 as SEHNR and CDR2 as FQNEAQ (reference sequence). The CDR3 here is CASSLPLSGNTIYF. The CDR3 nucleotides are TGTGCCAGCAGCTTGCCTCTCTCTGGAAACACCATATATTTT.

V gene TRBV28 combines with J gene TRBJ1-1; the D is unclear. This CDR3 contains 14 residues. Trimming removed 10 bases from V and 2 bases from J, with 17 bases in between. Per germline, CDR1 MDHEN and CDR2 SYDVKM. Here the CDR3 reads CATNQRSVNTEAFF. CDR3 DNA sequence: TGTGCCACCAACCAACGGTCGGTTAACACTGAAGCTTTCTTT.

This clonotype was counted between two and nine times. This chain uses TRBV11-2 with TRBJ2-5, with 11 positions matching TRBD1. Germline lookup yields CDR1 SGHAT and CDR2 FQNNGV. V dropped 4 bases and J dropped 4; count of bases not matched to a gene: 8. This CDR3 comprises 16 residues. CDR3 region: CASSWVDRGPGETQYF. Here the CDR3 DNA reads TGTGCCAGCAGCTGGGTGGACAGGGGGCCTGGAGAGACCCAGTACTTC.

The chain has TRBV11-3 and TRBJ1-1; D call uncertain. The CDR3 runs 9 residues. CDR1 is SGHNT, CDR2 YENEEA, per germline. V lost 7 bases and J lost 6, with 3 bases in between. The CDR3 DNA follows: TGTGCCAGCATGGCTGAAGCTTTCTTT. It encodes CASMAEAFF.

This clonotype occurred a few times. The chain joins TRBV4-1 to TRBJ2-1, with TRBD2 matching 10 bases. Trimming at V came to 2 bases and at J to 9 bases, leaving 10 bases not matched to a gene. The CDR3 covers 16 residues. In germline, CDR1 is MGHRA, CDR2 YSYEKL. The CDR3 nucleotides read TGCGCCAGCAGCCAACTTAGCGGGAGGACAATTGGTGAGCAGTTCTTC. As protein: CASSQLSGRTIGEQFF.

The chain is built from TRBV12-3 or TRBV12-4 and TRBJ1-2; weak D call: TRBD1 (6 bases). The CDR3 covers 10 residues. Trimming cost V 9 bases and J 5 bases, with 7 bases left between them. The DNA of the CDR3 is TGTGCCAGTCAGGGGTATGGCTACACCTTC. Its protein product is CASQGYGYTF.

V usage is TRBV20-1 and J usage is TRBJ2-7; possibly TRBD1 or TRBD2 for D (5 bases each). Germline values: CDR1 DFQATT, CDR2 SNEGSKA (reference sequence). This CDR3 is 13 amino acids long. Trimming left V 6 bases short and J 0 bases short, with 12 bases between. The CDR3 sequence: CSAQGPLSYEQYF. The CDR3 DNA is TGCAGTGCCCAGGGACCTCTCTCCTACGAGCAGTACTTC.

This clonotype was seen only a few times. The V call is TRBV7-6, the J call TRBJ1-3; TRBD1 agrees at 7 bases. Trimming removed 0 bases from V and 5 bases from J; junction bases left unmatched: 10. The germline V gene has CDR1 SGHVS and CDR2 FNYEAQ. The CDR3 covers 17 residues. The DNA for the CDR3 is TGTGCCAGCAGCTTAGCGATCCCCACAGGGGTTAGAAACACCATATATTTT. The encoded protein is CASSLAIPTGVRNTIYF.